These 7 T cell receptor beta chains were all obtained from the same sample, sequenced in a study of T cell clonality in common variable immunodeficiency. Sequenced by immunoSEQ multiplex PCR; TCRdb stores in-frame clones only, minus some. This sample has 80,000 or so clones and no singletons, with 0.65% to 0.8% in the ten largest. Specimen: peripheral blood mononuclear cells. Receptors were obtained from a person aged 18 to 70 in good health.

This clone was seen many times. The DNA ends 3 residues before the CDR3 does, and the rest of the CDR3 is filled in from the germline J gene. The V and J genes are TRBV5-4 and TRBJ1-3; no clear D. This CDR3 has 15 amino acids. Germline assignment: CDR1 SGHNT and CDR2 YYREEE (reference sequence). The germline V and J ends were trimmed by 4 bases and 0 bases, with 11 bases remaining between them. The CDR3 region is CASSASPISGNTIYF. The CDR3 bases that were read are TGTGCCAGCAGCGCGTCACCGATCTCTGGAAACACC.

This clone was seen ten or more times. Incomplete CDR3 DNA: TGCGCCAGCAGCTTAGGGACAGGGGGCGACTACAATGAG. As protein: CASSLGTGGDYNE. The CDR3 reads in full as CASSLGTGGDYNEQFF. The chain has TRBV5-1 and TRBJ2-1; 12 bases fit TRBD1. The CDR3 goes on 3 residues after the read ends, and that part is filled in from the germline J gene. Germline-derived CDR1 and CDR2 are SGHRS and YFSETQ. CDR3 length: 16 amino acids. V was pared by 2 bases and J by 3 bases, with 3 bases of the junction left unmatched.

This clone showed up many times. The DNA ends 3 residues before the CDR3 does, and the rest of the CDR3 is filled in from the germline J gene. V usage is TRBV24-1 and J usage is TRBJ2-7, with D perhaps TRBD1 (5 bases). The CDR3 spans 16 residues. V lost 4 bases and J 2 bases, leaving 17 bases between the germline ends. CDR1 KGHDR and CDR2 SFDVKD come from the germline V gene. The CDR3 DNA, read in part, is TGTGCCACCAGTGACTCCGACAGCCGTTTTACCTACGAG. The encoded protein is CATSDSDSRFTYE. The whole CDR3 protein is CATSDSDSRFTYEQYF.

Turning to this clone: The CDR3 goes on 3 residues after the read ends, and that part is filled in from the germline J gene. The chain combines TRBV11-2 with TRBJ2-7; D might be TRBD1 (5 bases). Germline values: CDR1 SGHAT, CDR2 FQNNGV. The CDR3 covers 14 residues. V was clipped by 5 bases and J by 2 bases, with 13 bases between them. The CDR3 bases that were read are TGTGCCAGCAGCGTCGTCAGGGATCCCTACGAG. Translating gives CASSVVRDPYE. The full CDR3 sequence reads CASSVVRDPYEQYF.

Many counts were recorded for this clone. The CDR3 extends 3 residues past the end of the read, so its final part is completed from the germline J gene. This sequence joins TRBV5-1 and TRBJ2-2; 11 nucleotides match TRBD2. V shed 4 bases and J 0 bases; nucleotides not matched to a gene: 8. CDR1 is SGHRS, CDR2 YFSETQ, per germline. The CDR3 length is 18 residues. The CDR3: CASSPKTSGTANTGELFF. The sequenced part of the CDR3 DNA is TGCGCCAGCAGCCCGAAGACTAGCGGGACAGCGAACACCGGGGAG.

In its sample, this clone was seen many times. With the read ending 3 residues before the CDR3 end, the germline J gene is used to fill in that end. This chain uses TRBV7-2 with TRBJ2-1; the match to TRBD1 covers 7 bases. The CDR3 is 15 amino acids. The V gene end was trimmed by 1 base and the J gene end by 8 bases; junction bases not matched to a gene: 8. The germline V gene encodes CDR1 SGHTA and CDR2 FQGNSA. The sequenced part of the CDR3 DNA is TGTGCCAGCAGCTTAGGTGGGACAGAGGTGGATGAG. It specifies CASSLGGTEVDE. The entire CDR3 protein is CASSLGGTEVDEQFF.

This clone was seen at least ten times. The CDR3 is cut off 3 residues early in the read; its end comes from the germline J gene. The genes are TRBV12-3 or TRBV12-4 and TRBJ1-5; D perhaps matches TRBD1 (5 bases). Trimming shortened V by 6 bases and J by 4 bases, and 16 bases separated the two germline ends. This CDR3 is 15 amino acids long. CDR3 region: CASRLGGVGNQPQHF. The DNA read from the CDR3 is TGTGCCAGCAGGTTGGGGGGTGTAGGGAATCAGCCC.